Listed here are 8 T cell receptor beta chains from one sample, sequenced in a study of blood T cells in healthy people across ages. Alongside a J-beta primer mix, a sample-barcoded 5' primer served in a second PCR lasting roughly 7 to 11 cycles. TCRdb re-called the 5' RACE reads with MiXCR, one entry per CDR3 protein. The sample includes more than 900,000 distinct CDR3 sequences, around 27% of them seen just once. These data also featured in a second study, about T cells of mothers and their children.

Sequences were obtained from blood. These receptors were taken from a girl aged 2 to 9 in good health.

CDR3 in DNA: TGTGCCAGCAGTGAATTACTAGCGGGTACCACAGATACGCAGTATTTT. This gives the protein CASSELLAGTTDTQYF. The J gene is TRBJ2-3, the V gene TRBV7-2, with 9 bases that match TRBD2. The germline V gene has CDR1 SGHTA and CDR2 FQGNSA. CDR3 length: 16 amino acids. Unmatched junction bases numbered 9, after V lost 6 bases and J lost 2 bases.

In this sample, this clonotype turned up a few times. A read error may account for a junction end that differs from germline. The chain links TRBV20-1 to TRBJ2-3, with D perhaps TRBD1 (6 bases). The CDR3 covers 14 residues. CDR1 is DFQATT, CDR2 SNEGSKA, per germline (reference sequence). CDR3 bases: TGCAGTGCTCGCCCCAGGGGCGACACAGATACGCGGTATTTT. It encodes CSARPRGDTDTRYF.

This clonotype appeared a few times. The chain links TRBV27 to TRBJ2-5, with 9 bases identical to TRBD2. With the DNA end fitting TRBJ2-1 better, the J assignment may be wrong. Germline assignment: CDR1 MNHEY and CDR2 SMNVEV (reference sequence). The CDR3 has 15 amino acids. CDR3 DNA sequence: TGTGCCAGCAGTCCGCTAGCGGGATCGATCAATGAGCAGTTCTTC. Translating it yields CASSPLAGSINEQFF.

The V call is TRBV9, the J call TRBJ2-1; 8 bases fit TRBD2. Germline CDR1 SGDLS, CDR2 YYNGEE. J gave up 0 bases and V 2 bases, and 7 bases lay outside the gene matches. The CDR3 has 17 amino acids. DNA of the CDR3: TGTGCCAGCAGCGTTCTGTCGGGGGGGAGCTCCTACAATGAGCAGTTCTTC. Translating gives CASSVLSGGSSYNEQFF.

V and J are TRBV12-3 or TRBV12-4 and TRBJ2-2, with 7 bases matching TRBD2. Trimming at V came to 7 bases and at J to 6 bases, leaving 17 bases not matched to a gene. This CDR3 region has 17 residues. Here the CDR3 DNA reads TGTGCCAGCATCACTCCTCGGGGAGGGGTCCTCCCCGGGGAGCTGTTTTTT. As protein: CASITPRGGVLPGELFF.

This clonotype was recorded a few times. This chain uses TRBV7-9 with TRBJ2-5; no reliable D call. CDR1 is SEHNR and CDR2 is FQNEAQ in the germline V gene (reference sequence). CDR3 length: 16 residues. Trimming stripped 2 bases from V and 2 bases from J, with 15 bases between. Here the CDR3 DNA reads TGTGCCAGCAGCTTATCCCCAACGACGCAGCAAGAGACCCAGTACTTC. This encodes CASSLSPTTQQETQYF.

This clonotype was seen a few times. The rearrangement links TRBV28 to TRBJ2-5; D may be TRBD2 (6 bases). Germline loops: CDR1 MDHEN, CDR2 SYDVKM. There are 14 residues in the CDR3. V shed 11 bases and J shed 3 bases, with 19 bases lying between them. CDR3 amino acids: CASTGREIEETQYF. In nucleotides, the CDR3 is TGTGCCTCCACGGGCCGGGAGATCGAAGAGACCCAGTACTTC.

The chain couples TRBV19 to TRBJ2-7; TRBD1 aligns across 10 bases. CDR3 length equals 15 residues. Losses at the gene ends were 5 bases for V and 3 bases for J; bases not matched to a gene: 7. From germline, CDR1 is LNHDA and CDR2 SQIVND (reference sequence). The CDR3 DNA sequence: TGTGCCAGTAGTGCCGGGACAGGGGCCGTCTACGAGCAGTACTTC. Protein: CASSAGTGAVYEQYF.